The T cell receptor beta chain under discussion was sequenced for a study of cytomegalovirus exposure and HLA in healthy donors. This table comes from immunoSEQ multiplex PCR, and its TCRdb copy is limited to in-frame clones, with some not included. Among some 290,000 clones listed, roughly 90% were seen once. The CDR3 length is 16 residues. The junction had 10 bases not matched to a gene; V was cut back by 4 bases and J by 5 bases. Germline values: CDR1 SGHVS, CDR2 FQNEAQ. The sequencing input was PBMCs. The receptor was isolated from a man aged 30 to 45 in good health and CMV-seronegative. The chain is built from TRBV7-8 and TRBJ1-1, with TRBD1 identical over 10 bases. CDR3 sequence reads: CASSSLGRTGGTEAFF. Here the CDR3 DNA reads TGTGCCAGCAGCTCATTAGGTCGGACAGGGGGTACTGAAGCTTTCTTT.